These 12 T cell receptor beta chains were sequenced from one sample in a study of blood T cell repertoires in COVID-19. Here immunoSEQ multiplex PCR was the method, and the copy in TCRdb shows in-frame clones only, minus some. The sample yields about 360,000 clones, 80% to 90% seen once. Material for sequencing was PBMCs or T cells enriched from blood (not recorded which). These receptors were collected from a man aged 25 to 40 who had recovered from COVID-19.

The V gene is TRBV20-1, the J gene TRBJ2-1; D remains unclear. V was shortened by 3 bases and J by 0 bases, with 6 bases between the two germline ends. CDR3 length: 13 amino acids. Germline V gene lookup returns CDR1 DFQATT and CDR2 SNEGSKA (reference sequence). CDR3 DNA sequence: TGCAGTGCTAGTAGAGACTCCTACAATGAGCAGTTCTTC. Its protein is CSASRDSYNEQFF.

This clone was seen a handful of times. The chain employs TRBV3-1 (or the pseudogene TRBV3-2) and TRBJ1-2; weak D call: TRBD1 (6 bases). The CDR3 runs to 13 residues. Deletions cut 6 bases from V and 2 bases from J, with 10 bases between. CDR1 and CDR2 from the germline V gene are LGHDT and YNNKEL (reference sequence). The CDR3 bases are TGTGCCAGCAGACCCGGGACAAACTATGGCTACACCTTC. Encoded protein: CASRPGTNYGYTF.

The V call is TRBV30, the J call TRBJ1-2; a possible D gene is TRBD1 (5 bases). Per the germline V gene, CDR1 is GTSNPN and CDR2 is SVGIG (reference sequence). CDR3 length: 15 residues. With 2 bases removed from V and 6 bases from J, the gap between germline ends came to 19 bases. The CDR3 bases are TGTGCCTGGAGTATGGGGCGGACCCTTCAAAATGGCTACACCTTC. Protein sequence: CAWSMGRTLQNGYTF.

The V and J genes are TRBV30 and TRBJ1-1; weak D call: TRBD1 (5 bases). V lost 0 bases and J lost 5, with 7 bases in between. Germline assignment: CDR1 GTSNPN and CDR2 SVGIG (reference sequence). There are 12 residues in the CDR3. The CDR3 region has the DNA TGTGCCTGGAGTGTACAGGTAACTGAAGCTTTCTTT. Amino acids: CAWSVQVTEAFF.

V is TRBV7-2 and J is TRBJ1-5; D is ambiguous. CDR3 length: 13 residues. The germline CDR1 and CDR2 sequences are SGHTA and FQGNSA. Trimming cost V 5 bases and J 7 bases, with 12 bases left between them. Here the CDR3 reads CASSTRPGQPQHF. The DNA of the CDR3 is TGTGCCAGCAGCACCCGACCCGGGCAGCCCCAGCATTTT.

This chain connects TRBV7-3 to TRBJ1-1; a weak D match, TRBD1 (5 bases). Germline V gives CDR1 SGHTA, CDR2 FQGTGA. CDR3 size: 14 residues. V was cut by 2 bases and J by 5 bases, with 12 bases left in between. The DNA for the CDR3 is TGTGCCAGCAGCTTAGGCGGGGGGAATACTGAAGCTTTCTTT. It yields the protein CASSLGGGNTEAFF.

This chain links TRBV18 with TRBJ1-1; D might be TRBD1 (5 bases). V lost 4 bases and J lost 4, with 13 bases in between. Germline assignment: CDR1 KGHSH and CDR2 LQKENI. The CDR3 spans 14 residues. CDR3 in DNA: TGTGCCAGCTCACGGGGCTACGAGGCCACTGAAGCTTTCTTT. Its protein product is CASSRGYEATEAFF. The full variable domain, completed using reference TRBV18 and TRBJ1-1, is NAGVMQNPRHLVRRRGQEARLRCSPMKGHSHVYWYRQLPEEGLKFMVYLQKENIIDESGMPKERFSAEFPKEGPSILRIQQVVRGDSAAYFCASSRGYEATEAFFGQGTRLTVV.

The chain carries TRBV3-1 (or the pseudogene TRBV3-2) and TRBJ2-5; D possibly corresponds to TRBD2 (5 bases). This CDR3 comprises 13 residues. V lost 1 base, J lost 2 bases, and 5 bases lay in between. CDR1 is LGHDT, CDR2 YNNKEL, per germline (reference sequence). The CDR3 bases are TGTGCCAGCAGCCAAGGGACTCAAGAGACCCAGTACTTC. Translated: CASSQGTQETQYF.

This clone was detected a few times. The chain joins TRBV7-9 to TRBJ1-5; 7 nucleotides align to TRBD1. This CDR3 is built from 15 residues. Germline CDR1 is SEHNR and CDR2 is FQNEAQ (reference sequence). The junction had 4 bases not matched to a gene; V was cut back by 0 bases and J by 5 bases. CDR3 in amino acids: CASSLASGTDQPQHF. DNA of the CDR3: TGTGCCAGCAGCTTAGCCTCCGGGACAGATCAGCCCCAGCATTTT.

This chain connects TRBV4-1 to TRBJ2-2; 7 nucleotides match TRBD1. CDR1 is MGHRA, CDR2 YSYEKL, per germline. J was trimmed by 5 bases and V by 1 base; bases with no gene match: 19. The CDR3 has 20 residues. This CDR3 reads CASSQVPSLLLTGQTGELFF. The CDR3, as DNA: TGCGCCAGCAGCCAAGTTCCATCCCTACTACTGACAGGGCAGACCGGGGAGCTGTTTTTT.

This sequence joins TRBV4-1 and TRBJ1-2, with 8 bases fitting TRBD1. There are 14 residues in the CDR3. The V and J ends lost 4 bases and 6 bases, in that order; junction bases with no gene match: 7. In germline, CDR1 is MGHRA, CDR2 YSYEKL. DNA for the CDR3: TGCGCCAGCAGCCTAGAGGACAGGGCGAATGGCTACACCTTC. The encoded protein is CASSLEDRANGYTF.

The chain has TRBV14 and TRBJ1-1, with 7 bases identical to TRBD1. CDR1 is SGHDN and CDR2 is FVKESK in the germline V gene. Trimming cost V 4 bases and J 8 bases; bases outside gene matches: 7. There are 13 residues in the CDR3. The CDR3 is CASSLTGRQEAFF. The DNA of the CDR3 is TGTGCCAGCAGCCTGACAGGGAGGCAAGAAGCTTTCTTT.